This T cell receptor beta chain was captured by sequencing in a study of blood T cells in healthy people across ages. CDR3 size: 15 residues. V lost 5 bases and J lost 3, with 15 bases in between. Looked up from germline, CDR1 is MGHDK and CDR2 is SYGVNS. Healthy Caucasian individuals from Russia aged about 6 to 90 served as donors. Study findings and constraints: Older individuals had lower TCR beta diversity per million T cells (the decline was roughly linear).

A second PCR, run for roughly 7 to 11 cycles, used a sample-barcoded 5' primer plus a J-beta primer mix. A single record per CDR3 protein comes from TCRdb applying MiXCR to the 5' RACE reads. The data contain hundreds of thousands of distinct CDR3 sequences, roughly 48% of them singletons. Remarks on this clonotype: Antigen unknown.

Sequencing was performed on blood. This sequence was found in a man between 25 and 39 years old in good health. The V call is TRBV25-1, the J call TRBJ2-3, with a tentative D call TRBD2 (7 bases). The DNA for the CDR3 is TGTGCCAGCAGTAAGGGGGGGCGCGGTACAGATACGCAGTATTTT. It is translated as CASSKGGRGTDTQYF.